This section outlines one T cell receptor beta chain sequence together with its context. Antigen: not known. This specimen comes from a study of T cell responses to AZD1222 COVID-19 vaccine. Assay: immunoSEQ multiplex PCR; the TCRdb copy retains only in-frame clones and omits some. The sample contains roughly 100,000 clones, around 94% of which appear only once. General observations from the study: Vaccine-associated CD4 TCRs spanned spike, dominant at 160-218 and 743-854.

Germline loops: CDR1 SQVTM, CDR2 ANQGSEA. Trimming took 1 base from V and 0 from J; bases not matched to a gene: 4. The CDR3 has 15 amino acids. This sequence joins TRBV29-1 and TRBJ2-7; 9 bases agree with TRBD2. This receptor was taken from an adult in good health. The sample here was peripheral blood, taken on day 0 of AZD1222 vaccination. CDR3 coding DNA: TGCAGCGTTGAAGGGCTAGCGGGGAACTCCTACGAGCAGTACTTC. Translated, it gives CSVEGLAGNSYEQYF.